A selection of T cell receptor beta chains follows, all from one sample in a study of blood T cell repertoires in COVID-19. The table came from immunoSEQ multiplex PCR; TCRdb's copy has only in-frame clones and leaves some out. The sample records about 200,000 clones, more than 75% being singletons. Sequencing used peripheral blood. Source of these receptors: a man in his fifties or sixties with acute or convalescent COVID-19. Each CDR3 is given with its conserved first and last residue. Fields, in order: J gene, clone size, V gene, D gene, CDR3 protein, CDR3 DNA. The D gene is left open where the match is weak. Only some rows state a clone size, as once, few, many or a class for expanded clones.

J: TRBJ2-1; size: -; V: TRBV2; D: -; CDR3: CASSGQGSRNEQFF; DNA: TGTGCCAGCAGTGGTCAGGGGTCACGCAATGAGCAGTTCTTC
J: TRBJ2-1; size: -; V: TRBV19; D: TRBD2; CDR3: CASSIGVAGGEQFF; DNA: TGTGCCAGTAGTATAGGGGTAGCGGGGGGGGAGCAGTTCTTC
J: TRBJ1-2; size: -; V: TRBV9; D: TRBD1; CDR3: CASSVAPDPSGQANTNYGYTF; DNA: TGTGCCAGCAGCGTAGCTCCAGATCCGTCGGGACAGGCCAACACAAACTATGGCTACACCTTC
J: TRBJ2-7; size: -; V: TRBV18; D: TRBD1; CDR3: CASSPTTGQGTSYEQYF; DNA: TGTGCCAGCTCACCAACAACGGGACAGGGAACCTCCTACGAGCAGTACTTC
J: TRBJ2-2; size: -; V: TRBV3-1/TRBV3-2; D: -; CDR3: CASSQIRGGELFF; DNA: TGTGCCAGCAGCCAAATAAGGGGCGGGGAGCTGTTTTTT
J: TRBJ1-6; size: once; V: TRBV3-1/TRBV3-2; D: TRBD1; CDR3: CASSGGRGSNSPLHF; DNA: TGTGCCAGCAGTGGGGGCAGGGGGTCTAATTCACCCCTCCACTTT
J: TRBJ2-2; size: -; V: TRBV27; D: TRBD1; CDR3: CASSPRGRDPGELFF; DNA: TGTGCCAGCAGCCCCAGGGGGCGTGATCCCGGGGAGCTGTTTTTT
J: TRBJ2-5; size: many; V: TRBV12-3/TRBV12-4; D: -; CDR3: CASTWGRQETQYF; DNA: TGTGCCAGCACCTGGGGCCGACAGGAGACCCAGTACTTC
J: TRBJ2-7; size: -; V: TRBV4-1; D: TRBD1; CDR3: CASSHRPKDRERYEQYF; DNA: TGCGCCAGCAGCCACCGACCCAAGGACAGGGAGCGGTACGAGCAGTACTTC
J: TRBJ1-2; size: -; V: TRBV2; D: -; CDR3: CARGTISNYGYTF; DNA: TGTGCCAGGGGGACAATATCTAACTATGGCTACACCTTC
J: TRBJ1-2; size: -; V: TRBV30; D: -; CDR3: CAWRVGPGGYTF; DNA: TGTGCCTGGAGAGTGGGTCCAGGGGGCTACACCTTC
J: TRBJ2-3; size: once; V: TRBV10-3; D: TRBD2; CDR3: CAQAGGPSDTQYF; DNA: TGTGCCCAAGCGGGGGGGCCATCAGATACGCAGTATTTT
J: TRBJ2-1; size: -; V: TRBV3-1/TRBV3-2; D: TRBD2; CDR3: CASSQVAGAQNEQFF; DNA: TGTGCCAGCAGCCAAGTAGCGGGGGCCCAGAATGAGCAGTTCTTC
J: TRBJ2-5; size: -; V: TRBV2; D: -; CDR3: CASNGQTRETQYF; DNA: TGTGCCAGCAATGGACAGACGCGGGAGACCCAGTACTTC
J: TRBJ1-1; size: -; V: TRBV30; D: -; CDR3: CAWTPGASTEAFF; DNA: TGTGCCTGGACCCCAGGGGCGAGCACTGAAGCTTTCTTT
J: TRBJ1-4; size: -; V: TRBV7-9; D: TRBD1; CDR3: CASSPPLRQGRESMEKLFF; DNA: TGTGCCAGCAGCCCCCCCCTGAGACAGGGGAGGGAGAGTATGGAAAAACTGTTTTTT
J: TRBJ2-3; size: -; V: TRBV5-1; D: TRBD2; CDR3: CASSALGAGGSTDTQYF; DNA: TGCGCCAGCAGCGCCCTTGGAGCGGGGGGGAGCACAGATACGCAGTATTTT
J: TRBJ2-7; size: -; V: TRBV5-1; D: -; CDR3: CASSLVWQGPPYEQYF; DNA: TGCGCCAGCAGCTTGGTGTGGCAGGGCCCCCCCTACGAGCAGTACTTC
J: TRBJ1-1; size: -; V: TRBV2; D: -; CDR3: CASSVQPMNTEAFF; DNA: TGTGCCAGCAGTGTACAGCCCATGAACACTGAAGCTTTCTTT
J: TRBJ2-7; size: -; V: TRBV27; D: -; CDR3: CASSFFSANSYEQYF; DNA: TGTGCCAGCAGTTTTTTTTCAGCGAACTCCTACGAGCAGTACTTC